Included here is one TCR beta chain sequence, with context. This specimen belongs to a study of blood T cell repertoires in COVID-19. Overall study: Acute-phase and convalescent COVID-19 samples originated in the United States, Italy and Spain. Sources were T cells, B-cell-depleted T cells, or PBMCs; the material itself was cDNA or gDNA.

Germline CDR1 reads SGHRS; CDR2 reads YFSETQ. The V gene lost 1 base and the J gene lost 0 bases, with 11 bases spanning the gap. This CDR3 has 16 amino acids. In the authors' methods: Amplifying reference gene primers gave estimates of nucleated cell counts. Sequenced by immunoSEQ multiplex PCR; TCRdb stores in-frame clones only, minus some. V, J and clone size were drawn from that table, and D and trimming were deduced from the DNA. In the table there are about 160,000 clones, 78% of which are singletons. The clonotype comes from an elderly woman with acute or convalescent COVID-19. V usage is TRBV5-1 and J usage is TRBJ1-3; possible D gene TRBD1, 5 bases. The sequencing input was peripheral blood. The CDR3 DNA sequence: TGCGCCAGCAGCTTGACCACAGGTAGCTCTGGAAACACCATATATTTT. As protein: CASSLTTGSSGNTIYF.